This is a list of T cell receptor beta chains from one sample in a study of blood T cell repertoires in COVID-19. Sequencing used immunoSEQ multiplex PCR; TCRdb keeps in-frame clones, though not all of them. The sample carries 53,000 or so clones, 70% to 85% recorded once. The material sequenced was peripheral blood. Receptors originate from a man aged 55 to 70 with acute or convalescent COVID-19. Both conserved end residues are part of each CDR3. The D gene is left open where the match is weak. Expanded clones get a size class; other rows say once, few or many, or leave the size out.

j_call: TRBJ2-2; d_call: NA; clone_size: NA; v_call: TRBV21-1; cdr3_aa: CASSATSGSNTGELFF; cdr3_nt: TGTGCCAGCAGCGCAACTAGCGGGTCGAACACCGGGGAGCTGTTTTTT
j_call: TRBJ2-2; d_call: NA; clone_size: NA; v_call: TRBV27; cdr3_aa: CASSFAGRGNTGELFF; cdr3_nt: TGTGCCAGCAGTTTCGCCGGGCGGGGGAACACCGGGGAGCTGTTTTTT
j_call: TRBJ2-3; d_call: TRBD2; clone_size: NA; v_call: TRBV5-4; cdr3_aa: CASRTSGSTDTQYF; cdr3_nt: TGTGCCAGCAGAACTAGCGGAAGCACAGATACGCAGTATTTT
j_call: TRBJ2-7; d_call: NA; clone_size: NA; v_call: TRBV7-2; cdr3_aa: CASSLGSTSSYEQYF; cdr3_nt: TGTGCCAGCAGCCTAGGGAGTACCAGTTCCTACGAGCAGTACTTC
j_call: TRBJ2-3; d_call: TRBD1; clone_size: NA; v_call: TRBV9; cdr3_aa: CASSPSGQGAGADTQYF; cdr3_nt: TGTGCCAGCAGCCCCTCGGGACAGGGGGCAGGCGCAGATACGCAGTATTTT
j_call: TRBJ1-2; d_call: TRBD1; clone_size: NA; v_call: TRBV18; cdr3_aa: CASSQQGGGDGYTF; cdr3_nt: TGTGCCAGCTCACAACAGGGGGGTGGAGATGGCTACACCTTC
j_call: TRBJ1-2; d_call: NA; clone_size: NA; v_call: TRBV19; cdr3_aa: CASSNSYYGYTF; cdr3_nt: TGTGCCAGTAGTAATAGTTACTATGGCTACACCTTC
j_call: TRBJ2-2; d_call: NA; clone_size: once; v_call: TRBV14; cdr3_aa: CASSQDSSKRAGELFF; cdr3_nt: TGTGCCAGCAGCCAAGATTCTAGTAAGAGAGCTGGGGAGCTGTTTTTT
j_call: TRBJ1-2; d_call: NA; clone_size: NA; v_call: TRBV6-9; cdr3_aa: CASRGVGYTF; cdr3_nt: TGTGCCAGCAGAGGGGTAGGCTACACCTTC
j_call: TRBJ1-3; d_call: TRBD1; clone_size: NA; v_call: TRBV5-6; cdr3_aa: CASSRGTVGNTIYF; cdr3_nt: TGTGCCAGCAGCCGGGGGACAGTCGGAAACACCATATATTTT
j_call: TRBJ2-1; d_call: NA; clone_size: NA; v_call: TRBV2; cdr3_aa: CASTMDRPLYNEQFF; cdr3_nt: TGTGCCAGCACCATGGACAGACCCCTCTACAATGAGCAGTTCTTC
j_call: TRBJ2-3; d_call: NA; clone_size: NA; v_call: TRBV20-1; cdr3_aa: CSAEPGDTQYF; cdr3_nt: TGCAGTGCCGAACCGGGAGATACGCAGTATTTT
j_call: TRBJ2-1; d_call: TRBD2; clone_size: few; v_call: TRBV27; cdr3_aa: CASSITGTTNEQFF; cdr3_nt: TGTGCCAGCAGTATCACCGGGACTACCAATGAGCAGTTCTTC
j_call: TRBJ2-1; d_call: TRBD2; clone_size: NA; v_call: TRBV6-5; cdr3_aa: CASQTGRGLPDEQFF; cdr3_nt: TGTGCCAGTCAGACCGGGAGGGGCCTACCGGATGAGCAGTTCTTC
j_call: TRBJ2-3; d_call: NA; clone_size: NA; v_call: TRBV7-6; cdr3_aa: CASSQEDYSSTDTQYF; cdr3_nt: TGTGCCAGCAGCCAAGAAGACTACTCTAGCACAGATACGCAGTATTTT
j_call: TRBJ2-1; d_call: TRBD1; clone_size: NA; v_call: TRBV28; cdr3_aa: CASSTLGTGLNLNEQFF; cdr3_nt: TGTGCCAGCAGTACTTTAGGGACAGGGCTAAATTTAAATGAGCAGTTCTTC
j_call: TRBJ1-1; d_call: NA; clone_size: NA; v_call: TRBV5-4; cdr3_aa: CASSFQGTNTEAFF; cdr3_nt: TGTGCCAGCAGCTTCCAGGGAACGAACACTGAAGCTTTCTTT
j_call: TRBJ2-3; d_call: NA; clone_size: NA; v_call: TRBV15; cdr3_aa: CATSIRTGTDTQYF; cdr3_nt: TGTGCCACCAGCATACGGACAGGCACAGATACGCAGTATTTT
j_call: TRBJ2-7; d_call: NA; clone_size: NA; v_call: TRBV5-1; cdr3_aa: CASSPWSHGYEQYF; cdr3_nt: TGCGCCAGCAGCCCCTGGTCCCACGGCTACGAGCAGTACTTC
j_call: TRBJ2-7; d_call: TRBD2; clone_size: NA; v_call: TRBV11-3; cdr3_aa: CASNQGLAGGEQYF; cdr3_nt: TGTGCCAGCAATCAGGGACTAGCGGGAGGGGAGCAGTACTTC
j_call: TRBJ2-3; d_call: TRBD2; clone_size: NA; v_call: TRBV5-1; cdr3_aa: CASERLAGEDTQYF; cdr3_nt: TGCGCCAGCGAGAGACTAGCGGGAGAAGATACGCAGTATTTT
j_call: TRBJ2-7; d_call: NA; clone_size: NA; v_call: TRBV4-1; cdr3_aa: CASSQINSYEQYF; cdr3_nt: TGCGCCAGCAGCCAAATAAACTCCTACGAGCAGTACTTC
j_call: TRBJ1-5; d_call: TRBD1; clone_size: NA; v_call: TRBV28; cdr3_aa: CASSERQGGQPQHF; cdr3_nt: TGTGCCAGCAGTGAGCGACAGGGCGGTCAGCCCCAGCATTTT
j_call: TRBJ2-2; d_call: NA; clone_size: once; v_call: TRBV6-4; cdr3_aa: CASSVQGSTGELFF; cdr3_nt: TGTGCCAGCAGCGTACAGGGATCGACCGGGGAGCTGTTTTTT
j_call: TRBJ1-5; d_call: NA; clone_size: few; v_call: TRBV5-5; cdr3_aa: CASSERSGYQPQHF; cdr3_nt: TGTGCCAGCAGCGAGAGAAGCGGGTATCAGCCCCAGCATTTT
j_call: TRBJ1-2; d_call: NA; clone_size: NA; v_call: TRBV6-2/TRBV6-3; cdr3_aa: CASSSWTDAYGYTF; cdr3_nt: TGTGCCAGCAGTTCCTGGACAGACGCATATGGCTACACCTTC
j_call: TRBJ2-3; d_call: TRBD1; clone_size: NA; v_call: TRBV7-2; cdr3_aa: CASSFGQAAGTDTQYF; cdr3_nt: TGTGCCAGCAGCTTTGGACAGGCAGCCGGCACAGATACGCAGTATTTT
j_call: TRBJ1-4; d_call: NA; clone_size: NA; v_call: TRBV4-1; cdr3_aa: CASRFTAGTNEKLFF; cdr3_nt: TGCGCCAGTAGATTCACGGCAGGCACTAATGAAAAACTGTTTTTT
j_call: TRBJ2-7; d_call: NA; clone_size: NA; v_call: TRBV28; cdr3_aa: CASSTQGVLYEQYF; cdr3_nt: TGTGCCAGCAGTACACAGGGAGTACTCTACGAGCAGTACTTC
j_call: TRBJ2-3; d_call: NA; clone_size: NA; v_call: TRBV21-1; cdr3_aa: CASSLWGGDRGTDTQYF; cdr3_nt: TGTGCCAGCAGCCTATGGGGAGGGGACAGGGGCACAGATACGCAGTATTTT
j_call: TRBJ1-1; d_call: NA; clone_size: NA; v_call: TRBV5-1; cdr3_aa: CASSSNPAGLGAEAFF; cdr3_nt: TGCGCCAGCAGCTCTAACCCGGCGGGCCTCGGGGCTGAAGCTTTCTTT
j_call: TRBJ2-1; d_call: TRBD2; clone_size: NA; v_call: TRBV5-1; cdr3_aa: CASSPRTSGSYNEQFF; cdr3_nt: TGCGCCAGCAGCCCCCGGACTAGCGGTTCCTACAATGAGCAGTTCTTC
j_call: TRBJ2-1; d_call: TRBD1; clone_size: NA; v_call: TRBV18; cdr3_aa: CASSPPGQGIYNEQFF; cdr3_nt: TGTGCCAGCTCACCACCCGGACAGGGGATCTACAATGAGCAGTTCTTC
j_call: TRBJ1-2; d_call: TRBD1; clone_size: NA; v_call: TRBV10-3; cdr3_aa: CAIRPTTGEGYGYTF; cdr3_nt: TGTGCCATCAGACCAACGACAGGGGAGGGCTATGGCTACACCTTC
j_call: TRBJ2-7; d_call: TRBD2; clone_size: NA; v_call: TRBV5-1; cdr3_aa: CASSLSGSFSGDEQYF; cdr3_nt: TGCGCCAGCAGCTTGAGCGGGAGCTTCTCGGGGGACGAGCAGTACTTC
j_call: TRBJ2-1; d_call: TRBD2; clone_size: NA; v_call: TRBV27; cdr3_aa: CASSRPHQLAGGPGEQFF; cdr3_nt: TGTGCCAGCAGCCGTCCCCACCAACTAGCGGGAGGTCCGGGTGAGCAGTTCTTC
j_call: TRBJ2-2; d_call: TRBD2; clone_size: NA; v_call: TRBV6-4; cdr3_aa: CASSPTQGLAGNTGELFF; cdr3_nt: TGTGCCAGCAGTCCCACACAGGGACTAGCGGGTAACACCGGGGAGCTGTTTTTT
j_call: TRBJ2-7; d_call: NA; clone_size: NA; v_call: TRBV2; cdr3_aa: CASSEGGPEQYF; cdr3_nt: TGTGCCAGCAGTGAGGGAGGACCCGAGCAGTACTTC
j_call: TRBJ2-2; d_call: TRBD1; clone_size: NA; v_call: TRBV27; cdr3_aa: CASRPTDRGNTGELFF; cdr3_nt: TGTGCCAGCAGACCAACCGACAGGGGTAACACCGGGGAGCTGTTTTTT
j_call: TRBJ1-2; d_call: NA; clone_size: once; v_call: TRBV29-1; cdr3_aa: CSVTQGSRSYTF; cdr3_nt: TGCAGCGTGACGCAGGGTAGTCGGAGCTACACCTTC
j_call: TRBJ2-1; d_call: NA; clone_size: NA; v_call: TRBV27; cdr3_aa: CASSFNGAEQFF; cdr3_nt: TGTGCCAGCAGTTTTAACGGAGCTGAGCAGTTCTTC
j_call: TRBJ2-4; d_call: TRBD2; clone_size: NA; v_call: TRBV28; cdr3_aa: CASSLFGSGTQNIQYF; cdr3_nt: TGTGCCAGCAGTTTATTTGGTAGCGGGACTCAAAACATTCAGTACTTC
j_call: TRBJ2-2; d_call: NA; clone_size: NA; v_call: TRBV6-4; cdr3_aa: CASSYEQNTGELFF; cdr3_nt: TGTGCCAGCAGTTACGAGCAGAACACCGGGGAGCTGTTTTTT
j_call: TRBJ2-7; d_call: NA; clone_size: once; v_call: TRBV11-2; cdr3_aa: CASSLDRNYEQYF; cdr3_nt: TGTGCCAGCAGTTTAGACAGGAACTACGAGCAGTACTTC
j_call: TRBJ2-7; d_call: NA; clone_size: NA; v_call: TRBV21-1; cdr3_aa: CARIGPGGDTSYEQYF; cdr3_nt: TGTGCCCGCATCGGTCCTGGGGGGGACACGTCCTACGAGCAGTACTTC
j_call: TRBJ1-5; d_call: TRBD1; clone_size: NA; v_call: TRBV19; cdr3_aa: CASRRQGQGNPQPQHF; cdr3_nt: TGTGCCAGCCGCCGCCAGGGACAGGGAAACCCCCAGCCCCAGCATTTT
j_call: TRBJ1-1; d_call: NA; clone_size: few; v_call: TRBV12-3/TRBV12-4; cdr3_aa: CASSPQESEAFF; cdr3_nt: TGTGCCAGCAGTCCCCAAGAGAGTGAAGCTTTCTTT
j_call: TRBJ2-5; d_call: NA; clone_size: few; v_call: TRBV3-1/TRBV3-2; cdr3_aa: CASSQDQYTGETQYF; cdr3_nt: TGTGCCAGCAGCCAAGATCAGTATACCGGGGAGACCCAGTACTTC
j_call: TRBJ2-7; d_call: TRBD2; clone_size: NA; v_call: TRBV29-1; cdr3_aa: CSVGTSESSYEQYF; cdr3_nt: TGCAGCGTAGGGACTAGCGAGAGCTCCTACGAGCAGTACTTC
j_call: TRBJ2-7; d_call: NA; clone_size: few; v_call: TRBV14; cdr3_aa: CASSPRILPQGGQYF; cdr3_nt: TGTGCCAGCAGCCCGAGAATTCTCCCTCAAGGGGGGCAGTACTTC
j_call: TRBJ1-4; d_call: TRBD1; clone_size: NA; v_call: TRBV18; cdr3_aa: CASSPRQGNEKLFF; cdr3_nt: TGTGCCAGCTCACCAAGACAGGGGAATGAAAAACTGTTTTTT
j_call: TRBJ1-2; d_call: TRBD1; clone_size: NA; v_call: TRBV7-6; cdr3_aa: CASSPSGTGIGYGYTF; cdr3_nt: TGTGCCAGCAGCCCTTCGGGGACAGGGATCGGCTATGGCTACACCTTC
j_call: TRBJ2-5; d_call: TRBD2; clone_size: NA; v_call: TRBV11-3; cdr3_aa: CASSLGLAGIGETQYF; cdr3_nt: TGTGCCAGCAGCTTAGGACTAGCGGGAATTGGAGAGACCCAGTACTTC
j_call: TRBJ1-2; d_call: TRBD1; clone_size: NA; v_call: TRBV7-9; cdr3_aa: CASSLTGSNYGYTF; cdr3_nt: TGTGCCAGCAGCCTGACAGGGTCTAACTATGGCTACACCTTC